Below, 21 T cell receptor beta chains from the same sample are listed, as sequenced in a study of T cells in Graves' hyperthyroidism and ophthalmopathy. TCR beta CDR3 regions were amplified from RNA transcripts. A first-round RT-PCR of the TCR CDR3 used the HTBI primer set. TCRdb re-called the multiplex PCR reads through MiXCR, storing one row per CDR3 protein. Here the sample spans hundreds of thousands of distinct CDR3 sequences, 40% to 55% being singletons. The material sequenced was peripheral blood or thyroid tissue (not recorded which). The receptor source for this set is an adult man with Graves' disease, either hyperthyroidism or ophthalmopathy (not recorded which).

This clonotype was detected many times. The CDR3 loop is CAINIGQNYGYTF. In DNA, the CDR3 is TGTGCCATCAATATAGGGCAGAACTATGGCTACACCTTC. The genes are TRBV10-3 and TRBJ1-2; D uncertain. Trimming removed 7 bases from V and 2 bases from J, with 11 bases in between. The CDR3 is 13 residues long. CDR1 is ENHRY and CDR2 is SYGVKD in the germline V gene.

For this clonotype: This may be a read error: a much more frequent sequence differs by one nucleotide. V usage is TRBV2 and J usage is TRBJ1-1, with 7 bases identical to TRBD1. CDR1 SNHLY and CDR2 FYNNEI come from the germline V gene. CDR3 length: 17 residues. CDR3 DNA: TGTGCCATCAGTCTACGGGGACAGACAACCATGAACACTGAAGCTTTCTTT. Its protein product is CAISLRGQTTMNTEAFF. Together with reference TRBV2 and TRBJ1-1, the CDR3 gives the full variable domain: EPEVTQTPSHQVTQMGQEVILRCVPISNHLYFYWYRQILGQKVEFLVSFYNNEISEKSEIFDDQFSVERPDGSNFTLKIRSTKLEDSAMYFCAISLRGQTTMNTEAFFGQGTRLTVV.

This clonotype was observed at least ten times. The V and J genes are TRBV2 and TRBJ2-2, with D perhaps matching TRBD2 (6 bases). The CDR3 has 15 amino acids. Germline V gene lookup returns CDR1 SNHLY and CDR2 FYNNEI. V dropped 3 bases and J dropped 3 bases, with 11 bases sitting between them. In DNA, the CDR3 is TGTGCCAGCAGTGAGGAAGCGGGCCACACCGGGGAGCTGTTTTTT. Translation gives CASSEEAGHTGELFF.

This clonotype was observed a handful of times. The chain is built from TRBV20-1 and TRBJ2-7; D is uncertain. The CDR3 runs to 11 residues. Between the trimmed V and J ends, which lost 6 bases and 6 bases, there was a span of 12 bases. Germline CDR1 and CDR2: DFQATT and SNEGSKA (reference sequence). The DNA for the CDR3 is TGCAGTGCCGCTCATAATCGCGAGCAGTACTTC. Its protein is CSAAHNREQYF.

The chain has TRBV6-1 and TRBJ1-5, with D unresolved. CDR3 length: 13 amino acids. Per germline, CDR1 MNHNS and CDR2 SASEGT. With 2 bases removed from V and 9 bases from J, the gap between germline ends came to 11 bases. The CDR3 protein is CASSEIKVRPQHF. The CDR3 nucleotides read TGTGCCAGCAGTGAAATTAAGGTACGGCCCCAGCATTTT.

In this sample, this clonotype turned up a few times. The J gene is TRBJ1-2, the V gene TRBV2, with D possibly being TRBD1 (5 bases). Trimming removed 5 bases at V and 4 bases at J, with 23 bases between. The CDR3 has 17 amino acids. Germline lookup yields CDR1 SNHLY and CDR2 FYNNEI. DNA for the CDR3: TGTGCCAGCAGTAGCACACTTCAGGGACTCCTACGCTATGGCTACACCTTC. This gives the protein CASSSTLQGLLRYGYTF.

V and J are TRBV20-1 and TRBJ2-2; D may be TRBD2 (5 bases). CDR1 DFQATT and CDR2 SNEGSKA come from the germline V gene (reference sequence). V was clipped by 6 bases and J by 5 bases, with 13 bases between them. The CDR3 has 13 amino acids. The CDR3 region is CSAASSRTGELFF. CDR3 nucleotides: TGCAGTGCCGCTTCTAGCAGGACCGGGGAGCTGTTTTTT.

The chain's CDR3 is CASSPGTSGTETQYF. CDR3 bases: TGCGCCAGCAGCCCTGGGACTAGCGGGACCGAGACCCAGTACTTC. V usage is TRBV5-1 and J usage is TRBJ2-5; 13 bases line up with TRBD2. The CDR3 sequence is 15 residues long. In germline, CDR1 is SGHRS, CDR2 YFSETQ. The V and J ends lost 4 bases and 5 bases, in that order; junction bases with no gene match: 5.

This clonotype was seen a few times. The rearrangement uses TRBV10-3 and TRBJ1-1, with TRBD1 matching 7 bases. The germline gives CDR1 ENHRY, CDR2 SYGVKD. V gave up 6 bases and J gave up 3 bases; unmatched junction bases: 10. The CDR3 has 15 amino acids. This CDR3 is CAIRTGLTGDTEAFF. The CDR3 DNA reads TGTGCCATCAGGACAGGGCTCACGGGGGACACTGAAGCTTTCTTT.

This clonotype has just a few counts. The J gene is TRBJ2-7, the V gene TRBV5-1, with 8 bases that match TRBD2. The ends lost 6 bases at V and 5 bases at J; junction bases unmatched: 7. This CDR3 is built from 13 residues. In germline, CDR1 is SGHRS, CDR2 YFSETQ. CDR3 in DNA: TGCGCCAGCAAAAGCGGGAGACCCGACGAGCAGTACTTC. Protein sequence: CASKSGRPDEQYF.

This clonotype was counted a few times. J is TRBJ2-7 and V is TRBV19; maybe TRBD1 (6 bases). Trimming left V 4 bases short and J 4 bases short, with 11 bases between. The CDR3 consists of 13 residues. The germline V gene encodes CDR1 LNHDA and CDR2 SQIVND (reference sequence). The CDR3 loop reads CASSRLGTYEQYF. The CDR3 DNA is TGTGCCAGTAGTAGGTTGGGGACATACGAGCAGTACTTC.

A remark on this clonotype: A much more abundant neighbour one base away suggests this may be a read error. J is TRBJ1-1 and V is TRBV5-1; D is ambiguous. The germline CDR1 and CDR2 sequences are SGHRS and YFSETQ. The CDR3 has 14 amino acids. CDR3 loop: CAGSLNGPNTEAFF. CDR3 DNA sequence: TGCGCCGGCAGCTTGAATGGTCCGAACACTGAAGCTTTCTTT.

The table lists this clonotype with many counts. The chain is built from TRBV24-1 and TRBJ1-1; D possibly corresponds to TRBD1 (6 bases). The V end lost 4 bases, the J end lost 1 base, and 9 bases lay between the germline ends. In germline, CDR1 is KGHDR, CDR2 SFDVKD. The CDR3 length is 14 residues. The CDR3 spells CATSESDRNTEAFF. In nucleotides, the CDR3 is TGTGCCACCAGTGAATCGGACAGGAACACTGAAGCTTTCTTT.

V gene TRBV9 combines with J gene TRBJ1-2; TRBD1 matches 7 bases. The CDR3 runs 16 residues. The junction had 14 bases not matched to a gene; V was cut back by 5 bases and J by 4 bases. In germline, CDR1 is SGDLS, CDR2 YYNGEE. The CDR3 nucleotides are TGTGCCAGCAGTGTCTGGGCAGGGGGAAGTCTCTATGGCTACACCTTC. Its translation: CASSVWAGGSLYGYTF.

The chain links TRBV2 to TRBJ2-2, with TRBD2 matching over 7 bases. V shed 10 bases, J shed 6 bases, and the junction held 5 bases outside the gene matches. This CDR3 is 12 amino acids long. Germline V gives CDR1 SNHLY, CDR2 FYNNEI. CDR3: CATDSGAGELFF. CDR3 DNA sequence: TGTGCCACCGACAGCGGGGCCGGGGAGCTGTTTTTT.

The chain has TRBV2 and TRBJ1-3; 10 positions match TRBD1. The CDR3 totals 15 residues. Trimming took 6 bases from V and 7 from J; bases not matched to a gene: 9. Germline CDR1 and CDR2: SNHLY and FYNNEI. The CDR3 protein is CASRTGTGVDNTIYF. CDR3 coding DNA: TGTGCCAGCAGAACCGGGACAGGGGTAGACAACACCATATATTTT.

The chain uses TRBV15 and TRBJ2-7; 7 bases map to TRBD2. The J segment lost 6 bases and the V segment lost 5 bases, leaving 13 bases of the junction unmatched. CDR3 length equals 15 residues. Germline V gene lookup returns CDR1 LNHNV and CDR2 YYDKDF (reference sequence). The CDR3 is CATSLAGLESVEQYF. CDR3 coding DNA: TGTGCCACCAGCTTGGCCGGACTAGAATCAGTCGAGCAGTACTTC.

The gene calls are TRBV7-2 and TRBJ1-5; D is uncertain. This CDR3 is 15 amino acids long. The germline V gene has CDR1 SGHTA and CDR2 FQGNSA. The V end was cut by 5 bases, the J end by 0 bases, with 11 bases between. The CDR3: CASSALEYSNQPQHF. The CDR3 nucleotides are TGTGCCAGCAGCGCACTCGAGTATAGCAATCAGCCCCAGCATTTT.

The V call is TRBV6-2 or TRBV6-3, the J call TRBJ1-2, with 8 bases matching TRBD1. The CDR3 runs 19 residues. V was pared by 9 bases and J by 3 bases, with 24 bases of the junction left unmatched. Germline lookup yields CDR1 MNHEY and CDR2 SVGEGT. CDR3 in DNA: TGTGCCAGTAGTATCATCGTAGCTACCGAACAGGGGGTCGACTATGGCTACACCTTC. Protein: CASSIIVATEQGVDYGYTF.

V and J are TRBV2 and TRBJ2-7, with TRBD1 identical over 10 bases. The V gene's germline CDR1 is SNHLY and CDR2 FYNNEI. The CDR3 runs 16 residues. The trim removed 7 bases at V and 5 bases at J, leaving 14 bases unmatched. CDR3 nucleotide sequence: TGTGCCAGCAATGGAGGGACAGGGGATCCCCCTCACGAGCAGTACTTC. It is translated as CASNGGTGDPPHEQYF.

This clonotype was observed a single time. This chain connects TRBV20-1 to TRBJ1-1; 7 nucleotides match TRBD1. This CDR3 is 15 amino acids long. With V trimmed by 2 bases and J by 5 bases, 11 bases remained unmatched. Germline lookup yields CDR1 DFQATT and CDR2 SNEGSKA (reference sequence). The CDR3 coding sequence is TGCAGTGCTAGACCGCTCCCGACAGGGAGGACTGAAGCTTTCTTT. Protein: CSARPLPTGRTEAFF.